The clone carrying this T cell receptor beta chain came up a few times. Its antigen is unidentified. V lost 6 bases and J lost 5; bases outside the gene matches: 8. CDR3 length: 15 residues. TCRdb reanalysed the RT-PCR reads using MiXCR and keeps one entry per CDR3 protein. The data hold more than 400,000 distinct CDR3 sequences, with 7.2% observed a single time. This record comes from a study of response to subunit inactivated influenza vaccine. Overall study findings and caveats: After each seasonal influenza vaccination, few new T cells are recruited, the authors suggested.

Material: PBMCs from blood, obtained less than 30 months after vaccination. This sequence was found in a man between 50 and 75 years old who received an inactivated influenza vaccine. The chain combines TRBV12-3 or TRBV12-4 with TRBJ2-3; 10 bases are a match to TRBD2. The CDR3 spells CASSHSGRSEDTQYF. The CDR3 DNA follows: TGTGCCAGCAGCCATAGCGGGAGGTCGGAAGATACGCAGTATTTT.